This T cell receptor beta chain was sequenced during a study of graft-versus-host responses after intestinal transplantation. Irradiated, violet-dye-labeled stimulators (roughly 200,000) were plated alongside roughly 200,000 CFSE-labeled responders. Here immunoSEQ multiplex PCR was the method, and the copy in TCRdb shows in-frame clones only, minus some. Seen here are roughly 20,000 clones, approximately 40% observed once, and the top ten hold about 1.5%. This clone occurred a few times. CDR1 is GTSNPN and CDR2 is SVGIG in the germline V gene (reference sequence). V lost 2 bases and J 1 base, leaving 12 bases between the germline ends. This CDR3 region has 14 residues.

The receptor was isolated from a human patient who received an intestinal transplant. The V gene is TRBV30, the J gene TRBJ2-7; TRBD2 is a possible D gene (6 bases). Sequenced material: alloreactive CD8+ T cells from a mixed lymphocyte reaction culture, taken before intestinal transplant. Subset of the sample: CFSE-low proliferating T cells sorted from approximately 6-day pre-transplant mixed lymphocyte reaction (GvH or HvG direction). The CDR3 coding sequence is TGTGCCTGGAGTTCGGGAGCAGGGTCCTACGAGCAGTACTTC. Encoded protein: CAWSSGAGSYEQYF.